This T cell receptor beta chain originates from a study of blood T cell repertoires in COVID-19. Study-wide background: In each case, the material was cDNA or gDNA derived from T cells, B-cell-depleted T cells, or PBMCs.

Sequenced by immunoSEQ multiplex PCR; TCRdb stores in-frame clones only, minus some. The data hold some 100,000 clones, with roughly 84% observed a single time. V was pared by 4 bases and J by 0 bases, with 4 bases of the junction left unmatched. The CDR3 is made up of 15 amino acids. Germline-derived CDR1 and CDR2 are MRHNA and SNTAGT. There are a few counts of this clone. The chain employs TRBV6-4 and TRBJ2-3, with 7 bases identical to TRBD2. This TCR derives from a man aged 25-45 years in a cohort sampled during active COVID-19. Input material: peripheral blood. The CDR3 DNA reads as TGTGCCAGCAGTGCCCGGGGGGACAGCACAGATACGCAGTATTTT. Its protein product is CASSARGDSTDTQYF.